The 8 T cell receptor beta chains presented below share a single source sample, sequenced in a study of long-term antiretroviral therapy in people with HIV. An immunoSEQ assay, version v3.0, was performed at survey level. Here immunoSEQ multiplex PCR was the method, and the copy in TCRdb shows in-frame clones only, minus some. The sample lists some 33,000 clones, around 96% occurring once. The sequencing used unsorted PBMCs, collected 6.5 to 6.6 years after starting antiretroviral therapy. These receptors all come from a man aged 30 to 45 with HIV.

The genes are TRBV4-3 and TRBJ2-7; TRBD1 matches at 10 bases. The CDR3 has 19 residues. V was clipped by 3 bases and J by 0 bases; unmatched bases: 14. Germline V lookup: CDR1 LGHNA, CDR2 YSLEER. The CDR3 region is CASSQEAGQGSWGSYEQYF. DNA of the CDR3: TGCGCCAGCAGCCAGGAAGCGGGACAGGGGAGTTGGGGCTCCTACGAGCAGTACTTC.

The V gene is TRBV7-2, the J gene TRBJ2-2, with 7 bases lining up with TRBD1. This CDR3 comprises 13 residues. J lost 6 bases, V lost 4 bases, and 2 bases had no gene match. Per germline, CDR1 SGHTA and CDR2 FQGNSA. CDR3 amino acids: CASSSTGPGELFF. The CDR3 DNA reads as TGTGCCAGCAGCTCGACAGGGCCCGGGGAGCTGTTTTTT.

The rearrangement joins TRBV4-1 to TRBJ2-7; 7 bases align to TRBD1. J lost 0 bases, V lost 4 bases, and 6 bases had no gene match. The V gene's germline CDR1 is MGHRA and CDR2 YSYEKL. The CDR3 is 15 amino acids. CDR3 bases: TGCGCCAGCAGCCGTACAGGGGTTAGCTCCTACGAGCAGTACTTC. Translation: CASSRTGVSSYEQYF.

The V call is TRBV5-6, the J call TRBJ1-2; D might be TRBD1 (5 bases). This CDR3 is built from 15 residues. The V and J ends lost 0 bases and 3 bases respectively, with 12 bases between them. Looked up from germline, CDR1 is SGHDT and CDR2 is YYEEEE. The CDR3 DNA reads TGTGCCAGCAGCTTGGGGGGCCGGGGGGACTATGGCTACACCTTC. Amino acids: CASSLGGRGDYGYTF.

This rearrangement joins TRBV27 to TRBJ2-5; 9 bases map to TRBD2. Trimming removed 5 bases from V and 1 base from J; junction bases left unmatched: 8. Per the germline V gene, CDR1 is MNHEY and CDR2 is SMNVEV (reference sequence). The CDR3 is 16 residues long. CDR3: CASSLRSGRPQETQYF. In nucleotides, the CDR3 is TGTGCCAGCAGTCTAAGGAGCGGGAGGCCCCAAGAGACCCAGTACTTC.

This clone was detected a few times. The V call is TRBV2, the J call TRBJ1-2; D remains unclear. The CDR3 covers 11 residues. Germline values: CDR1 SNHLY, CDR2 FYNNEI. Between the trimmed V and J ends, which lost 7 bases and 6 bases, there was a span of 9 bases. For the CDR3, the DNA is TGTGCCAGCACGGAGGTCGATGGCTACACCTTC. Encoded protein: CASTEVDGYTF. Using reference TRBV2 and TRBJ1-2 for the parts outside the CDR3, the full variable domain is EPEVTQTPSHQVTQMGQEVILRCVPISNHLYFYWYRQILGQKVEFLVSFYNNEISEKSEIFDDQFSVERPDGSNFTLKIRSTKLEDSAMYFCASTEVDGYTFGSGTRLTVV.

This chain joins TRBV30 and TRBJ1-2; the D gene is possibly TRBD1 (5 bases). Per germline, CDR1 GTSNPN and CDR2 SVGIG (reference sequence). Deletions cut 0 bases from V and 4 bases from J, with 9 bases between. There are 13 residues in the CDR3. This chain's CDR3 is CAWSVLGPYGYTF. For the CDR3, the DNA is TGTGCCTGGAGTGTACTGGGACCCTATGGCTACACCTTC.

The J gene is TRBJ2-5, the V gene TRBV7-6; 7 bases map to TRBD1. The germline V gene has CDR1 SGHVS and CDR2 FNYEAQ. With 5 bases clipped from V and 1 base from J, the junction kept 4 bases outside the gene matches. CDR3 length: 14 amino acids. In DNA, the CDR3 is TGTGCCAGCAGCGTACGGGACAGCCAAGAGACCCAGTACTTC. Its translation is CASSVRDSQETQYF.